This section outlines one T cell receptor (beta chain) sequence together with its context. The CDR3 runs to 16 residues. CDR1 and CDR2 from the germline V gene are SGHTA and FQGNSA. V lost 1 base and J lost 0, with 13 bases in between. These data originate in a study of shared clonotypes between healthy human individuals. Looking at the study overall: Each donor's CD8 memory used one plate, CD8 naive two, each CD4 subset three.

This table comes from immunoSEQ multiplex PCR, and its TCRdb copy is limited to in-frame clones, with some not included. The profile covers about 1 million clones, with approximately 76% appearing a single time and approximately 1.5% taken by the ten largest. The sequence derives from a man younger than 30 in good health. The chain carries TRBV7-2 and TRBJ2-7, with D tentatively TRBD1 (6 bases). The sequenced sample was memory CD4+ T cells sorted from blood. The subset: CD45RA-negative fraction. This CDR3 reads CASSLDGTKSSYEQYF. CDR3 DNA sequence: TGTGCCAGCAGCTTAGACGGGACAAAGAGCTCCTACGAGCAGTACTTC.